This entry is about one TCR beta chain. Its target is not known. Both TRBC1 and TRBC2 were covered by a beta constant-region primer of two equimolar oligonucleotides. Four rounds of PCR amplified the ligated cDNA using nested alpha and beta constant-region primers plus SP2. A 12-nucleotide UMI and the SP2 primer were added to the cDNA 3' end by oligonucleotide ligation. TCRdb redid the calling of the UMI-ligation and nested PCR reads with MiXCR, one entry per CDR3 protein. Of 150,000 or so distinct CDR3 sequences in the sample, approximately 24% were seen once. This record belongs to a study of naive and memory T cell subsets. Findings of the study overall: Especially in CD8 cells, naive repertoires contained a few larger clonotypes, possibly CD45RA-re-expressing memory cells.

Germline loops: CDR1 SGHNT, CDR2 YYREEE (reference sequence). The CDR3 loop spans 14 amino acids. Between the trimmed V and J ends, which lost 0 bases and 7 bases, there was a span of 10 bases. Material for sequencing was naive CD4+ T cells from blood. The receptor was isolated from a human donor in good health. The V call is TRBV5-4, the J call TRBJ1-4; D might be TRBD1 (5 bases). CDR3 loop: CASSLGSGGEKLFF. The CDR3 region has the DNA TGTGCCAGCAGCTTGGGATCGGGGGGTGAAAAACTGTTTTTT.